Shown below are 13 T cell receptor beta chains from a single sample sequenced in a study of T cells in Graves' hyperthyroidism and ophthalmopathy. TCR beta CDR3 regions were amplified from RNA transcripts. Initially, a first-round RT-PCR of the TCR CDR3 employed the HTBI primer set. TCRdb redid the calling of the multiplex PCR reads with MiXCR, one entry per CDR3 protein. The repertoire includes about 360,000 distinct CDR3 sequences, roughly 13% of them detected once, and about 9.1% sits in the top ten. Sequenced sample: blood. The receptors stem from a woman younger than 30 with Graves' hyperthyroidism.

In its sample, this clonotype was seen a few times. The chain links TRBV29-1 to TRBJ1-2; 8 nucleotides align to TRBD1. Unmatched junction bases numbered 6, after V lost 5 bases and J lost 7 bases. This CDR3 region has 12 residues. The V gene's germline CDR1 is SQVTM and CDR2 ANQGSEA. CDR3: CSVPWTGSGYTF. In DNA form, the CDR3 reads TGCAGCGTTCCTTGGACAGGGAGTGGCTACACCTTC.

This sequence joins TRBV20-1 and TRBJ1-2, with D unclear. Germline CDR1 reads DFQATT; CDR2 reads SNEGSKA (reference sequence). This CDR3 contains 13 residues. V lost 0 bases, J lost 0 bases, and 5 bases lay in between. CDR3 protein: CSARDSTNYGYTF. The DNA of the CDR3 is TGCAGTGCTAGAGATTCCACTAACTATGGCTACACCTTC.

The CDR3 loop reads CSARWKGNTGELFF. The CDR3 bases are TGCAGTGCCAGATGGAAGGGAAACACCGGGGAGCTGTTTTTT. The chain links TRBV20-1 to TRBJ2-2; D call uncertain. V lost 6 bases and J lost 2, with 13 bases in between. Germline V CDR1 and CDR2: DFQATT, SNEGSKA (reference sequence). The CDR3 is 14 residues long.

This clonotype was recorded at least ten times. The CDR3 here is CASSPHRGVETQYF. The CDR3 coding sequence is TGTGCCAGCAGCCCCCACAGGGGTGTGGAGACCCAGTACTTC. The chain links TRBV7-2 to TRBJ2-5, with 7 bases fitting TRBD1. Germline CDR1 is SGHTA and CDR2 is FQGNSA. The CDR3 loop spans 14 amino acids. The trim removed 5 bases at V and 5 bases at J, leaving 8 bases unmatched.

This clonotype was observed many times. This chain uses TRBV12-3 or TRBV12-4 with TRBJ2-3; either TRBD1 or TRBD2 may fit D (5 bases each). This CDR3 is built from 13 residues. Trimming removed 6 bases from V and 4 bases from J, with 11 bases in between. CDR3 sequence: CASSLGAADTQYF. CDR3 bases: TGTGCCAGCAGCCTCGGGGCAGCAGATACGCAGTATTTT.

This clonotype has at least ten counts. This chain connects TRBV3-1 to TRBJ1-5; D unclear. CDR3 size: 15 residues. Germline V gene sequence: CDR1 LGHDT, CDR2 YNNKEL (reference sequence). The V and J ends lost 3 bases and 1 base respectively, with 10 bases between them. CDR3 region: CASSHGRVSNQPQHF. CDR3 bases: TGTGCCAGCAGCCATGGAAGGGTCAGCAATCAGCCCCAGCATTTT.

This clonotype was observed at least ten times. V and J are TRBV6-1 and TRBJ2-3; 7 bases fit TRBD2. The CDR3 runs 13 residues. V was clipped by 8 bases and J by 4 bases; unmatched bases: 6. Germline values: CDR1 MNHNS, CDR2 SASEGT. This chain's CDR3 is CASLFAGADTQYF. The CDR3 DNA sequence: TGTGCCAGCCTGTTTGCGGGGGCAGATACGCAGTATTTT.

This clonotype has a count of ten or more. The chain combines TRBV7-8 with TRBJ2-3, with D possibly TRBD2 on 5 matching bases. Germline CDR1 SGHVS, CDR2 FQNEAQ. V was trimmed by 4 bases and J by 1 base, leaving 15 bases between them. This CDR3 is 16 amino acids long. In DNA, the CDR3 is TGTGCCAGCAGCTCCCGACTATCCCTTGGCACAGATACGCAGTATTTT. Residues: CASSSRLSLGTDTQYF.

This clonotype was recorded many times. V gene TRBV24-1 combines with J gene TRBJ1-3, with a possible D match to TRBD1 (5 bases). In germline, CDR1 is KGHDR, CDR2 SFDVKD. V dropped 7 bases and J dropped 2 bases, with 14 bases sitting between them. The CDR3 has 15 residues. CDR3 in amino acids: CATSSGRGTGNTIYF. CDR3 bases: TGTGCCACCAGCTCAGGAAGGGGCACTGGAAACACCATATATTTT.

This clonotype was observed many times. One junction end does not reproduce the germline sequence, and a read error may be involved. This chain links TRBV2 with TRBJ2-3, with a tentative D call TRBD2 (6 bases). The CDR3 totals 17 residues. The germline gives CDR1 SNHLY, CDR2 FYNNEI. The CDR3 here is CTSRNRGGGLSTDTQYF. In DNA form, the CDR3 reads TGTACCAGCAGGAACCGGGGAGGTGGACTTAGCACAGATACGCAGTATTTT.

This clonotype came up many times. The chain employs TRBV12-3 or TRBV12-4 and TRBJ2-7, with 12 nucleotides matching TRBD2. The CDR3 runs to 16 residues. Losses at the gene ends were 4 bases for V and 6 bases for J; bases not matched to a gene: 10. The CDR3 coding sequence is TGTGCCAGCAGTTCACACCCCCTAGCGGGAGGGGTCGAGCAGTACTTC. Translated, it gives CASSSHPLAGGVEQYF.

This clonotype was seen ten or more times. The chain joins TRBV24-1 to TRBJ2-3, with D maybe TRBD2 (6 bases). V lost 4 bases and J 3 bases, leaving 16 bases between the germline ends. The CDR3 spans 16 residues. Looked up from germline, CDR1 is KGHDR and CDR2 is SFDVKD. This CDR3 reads CATSETTSFVTDTQYF. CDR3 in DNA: TGTGCCACCAGTGAAACAACTAGCTTCGTTACAGATACGCAGTATTTT.

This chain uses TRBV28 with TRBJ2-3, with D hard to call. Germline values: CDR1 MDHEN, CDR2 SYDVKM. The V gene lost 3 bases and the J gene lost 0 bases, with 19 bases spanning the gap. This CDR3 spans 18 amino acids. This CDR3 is CASSFNPLAAPSTDTQYF. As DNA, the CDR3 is TGTGCCAGCAGTTTCAATCCGCTGGCGGCCCCTAGCACAGATACGCAGTATTTT.